This T cell receptor beta chain was sequenced for a study of blood T cell repertoires in COVID-19. This CDR3 contains 15 residues. Germline V lookup: CDR1 LNHDA, CDR2 SQIVND (reference sequence). V gave up 7 bases and J gave up 6 bases; unmatched junction bases: 6. Generated by immunoSEQ multiplex PCR, the TCRdb table keeps only in-frame clones and is missing some. The sample shows about 260,000 clones, approximately 86% of them seen only once. Sequenced material: peripheral blood. This receptor was identified in a woman aged 55-69 years with COVID-19, enrolled during active disease. The rearrangement links TRBV19 to TRBJ2-5; 15 bases match TRBD2. The chain's CDR3 is CASTQGLAGGQTQYF. CDR3 in DNA: TGTGCCAGTACCCAGGGACTAGCGGGAGGACAGACCCAGTACTTC.